One and the same sample provided the 20 T cell receptor beta chains below, sequenced in a study of cytomegalovirus exposure and HLA in healthy donors. This PCR relied on a set of 60 Vbeta primers and 13 Jbeta primers. Sequencing was performed with immunoSEQ multiplex PCR; in TCRdb, only in-frame clones are kept and a portion is missing. Its listing shows approximately 120,000 clones. Sequenced: PBMCs. Source of these receptors: a woman aged 60-75 years in good health and CMV-seronegative.

The chain recombines TRBV9 with TRBJ1-2, with a possible D match to TRBD1 (5 bases). Germline V gene lookup returns CDR1 SGDLS and CDR2 YYNGEE. This CDR3 is 14 amino acids long. V lost 0 bases, J lost 0 bases, and 6 bases lay in between. The CDR3 bases are TGTGCCAGCAGCGTAGGACAGACTAACTATGGCTACACCTTC. This codes for CASSVGQTNYGYTF.

The CDR3 is CASRKTGYQPQHF. In DNA form, the CDR3 reads TGTGCCAGCAGAAAAACAGGTTATCAGCCCCAGCATTTT. V and J are TRBV28 and TRBJ1-5; D is possibly TRBD1 (5 bases). With 6 bases removed from V and 5 bases from J, the gap between germline ends came to 11 bases. Germline CDR1 reads MDHEN; CDR2 reads SYDVKM. The CDR3 is made up of 13 amino acids.

The chain recombines TRBV5-1 with TRBJ2-5; TRBD1 matches at 11 bases. V was clipped by 4 bases and J by 3 bases; unmatched bases: 5. The CDR3 extends over 15 amino acids. The germline gives CDR1 SGHRS, CDR2 YFSETQ. The CDR3 DNA is TGCGCCAGCAGCATCCGGGACAGGGGGGAAGAGACCCAGTACTTC. The encoded protein is CASSIRDRGEETQYF.

The rearrangement uses TRBV19 and TRBJ2-6, with TRBD1 as a possible D gene (5 bases). The CDR3 is made up of 15 amino acids. V gave up 11 bases and J gave up 0 bases, with 14 bases separating them. Germline values: CDR1 LNHDA, CDR2 SQIVND (reference sequence). This CDR3 is CAGHPKYSGANVLTF. DNA of the CDR3: TGTGCCGGACACCCCAAATACTCTGGGGCCAACGTCCTGACTTTC.

J is TRBJ1-1 and V is TRBV9, with 10 bases lining up with TRBD1. Germline loops: CDR1 SGDLS, CDR2 YYNGEE. This CDR3 has 16 amino acids. The trim removed 4 bases at V and 4 bases at J, leaving 10 bases unmatched. CDR3 in amino acids: CASSLGRDRGITEAFF. In nucleotides, the CDR3 is TGTGCCAGCAGCCTGGGCCGGGACAGGGGAATCACTGAAGCTTTCTTT.

The V and J genes are TRBV9 and TRBJ2-5, with 12 positions matching TRBD1. This CDR3 has 16 residues. After removal of 2 bases from V and 1 base from J, the junction contained 3 bases not matched to a gene. The germline gives CDR1 SGDLS, CDR2 YYNGEE. The CDR3 coding sequence is TGTGCCAGCAGCGTGGGACAGGGGGCCCTCCAAGAGACCCAGTACTTC. As protein: CASSVGQGALQETQYF.

The chain employs TRBV6-6 and TRBJ2-1, with TRBD2 identical over 7 bases. Germline loops: CDR1 MNHNY, CDR2 SVGAGI (reference sequence). The CDR3 length is 15 residues. The ends lost 2 bases at V and 6 bases at J; junction bases unmatched: 7. The CDR3 DNA follows: TGTGCCAGCAGTTACGGGGAGGGGCGCAGCAATGAGCAGTTCTTC. Encoded protein: CASSYGEGRSNEQFF.

The V call is TRBV5-4, the J call TRBJ2-7; D is perhaps TRBD2 (6 bases). Trimming shortened V by 2 bases and J by 9 bases, and 12 bases separated the two germline ends. The germline gives CDR1 SGHNT, CDR2 YYREEE (reference sequence). This CDR3 has 12 residues. The CDR3 here is CASSFGPGGQYF. The CDR3 DNA reads as TGTGCCAGCAGCTTCGGTCCCGGGGGGCAGTACTTC.

The rearrangement joins TRBV27 to TRBJ1-6; no reliable D call. V lost 3 bases and J 5 bases, leaving 14 bases between the germline ends. The CDR3 covers 16 residues. CDR1 and CDR2 (germline): MNHEY, SMNVEV (reference sequence). This CDR3 is CASSFPPGLNNSPLHF. CDR3 nucleotide sequence: TGTGCCAGCAGTTTCCCTCCCGGACTCAATAATTCACCCCTCCACTTT.

The V gene is TRBV27, the J gene TRBJ2-1; 7 bases align to TRBD2. Germline trimming cut 7 bases from V and 6 bases from J; bases unmatched to any gene: 6. The germline V gene encodes CDR1 MNHEY and CDR2 SMNVEV (reference sequence). The CDR3 has 13 residues. CDR3 sequence reads: CASTPWGGNEQFF. DNA for the CDR3: TGTGCCAGCACCCCATGGGGGGGCAATGAGCAGTTCTTC.

The rearrangement uses TRBV6-1 and TRBJ2-5; 11 nucleotides match TRBD2. The V gene end was trimmed by 2 bases and the J gene end by 2 bases; junction bases not matched to a gene: 10. From germline, CDR1 is MNHNS and CDR2 SASEGT. The CDR3 runs 18 residues. CDR3 region: CASSEWVAGGTLQETQYF. DNA for the CDR3: TGTGCCAGCAGTGAATGGGTAGCGGGGGGGACCCTACAAGAGACCCAGTACTTC.

This sequence joins TRBV11-2 and TRBJ2-1; D might be TRBD2 (6 bases). Germline values: CDR1 SGHAT, CDR2 FQNNGV. The CDR3 extends over 14 amino acids. V lost 5 bases, J lost 12 bases, and 20 bases lay in between. CDR3 coding DNA: TGTGCCAGCAGCCCCGCCGGGACTCCAGCGGCGCAGTTCTTC. This translates into CASSPAGTPAAQFF.

This sequence joins TRBV7-9 and TRBJ1-1; D is undetermined. V lost 7 bases and J 7 bases, leaving 22 bases between the germline ends. The CDR3 runs to 15 residues. Germline V gene data show CDR1 as SEHNR and CDR2 as FQNEAQ (reference sequence). The CDR3 here is CASTVPGVLKIEAFF. CDR3 in DNA: TGTGCCAGCACGGTACCCGGGGTCCTAAAAATTGAAGCTTTCTTT.

This chain connects TRBV6-6 to TRBJ2-5; D remains unclear. The germline V gene encodes CDR1 MNHNY and CDR2 SVGAGI (reference sequence). Trimming pared 2 bases from V and 2 bases from J, leaving 9 bases between. The CDR3 runs to 14 residues. The CDR3 loop reads CASSYGPGQETQYF. The CDR3, as DNA: TGTGCCAGCAGTTACGGTCCAGGACAAGAGACCCAGTACTTC.

The chain recombines TRBV5-1 with TRBJ1-4, with 8 nucleotides matching TRBD1. Germline V gene sequence: CDR1 SGHRS, CDR2 YFSETQ. The ends lost 4 bases at V and 11 bases at J; junction bases unmatched: 13. This CDR3 has 15 residues. CDR3 bases: TGCGCCAGCAGCCCTGGACAGGGACAAGAAGGGAAACTGTTTTTT. Translation: CASSPGQGQEGKLFF.

The CDR3 loop is CASSSTGFSGNTIYF. The CDR3 region has the DNA TGTGCCAGCAGCTCAACAGGCTTCTCTGGAAACACCATATATTTT. This chain connects TRBV9 to TRBJ1-3; TRBD1 is a possible D gene (5 bases). This CDR3 comprises 15 residues. Per germline, CDR1 SGDLS and CDR2 YYNGEE. V lost 4 bases and J lost 0, with 11 bases in between. Supplemented by reference TRBV9 and TRBJ1-3, the full variable domain reads DSGVTQTPKHLITATGQRVTLRCSPRSGDLSVYWYQQSLDQGLQFLIQYYNGEERAKGNILERFSAQQFPDLHSELNLSSLELGDSALYFCASSSTGFSGNTIYFGEGSWLTVV.

The chain links TRBV4-1 to TRBJ2-3; 9 bases align to TRBD2. The germline V gene has CDR1 MGHRA and CDR2 YSYEKL. Germline trimming cut 4 bases from V and 6 bases from J; bases unmatched to any gene: 8. This CDR3 spans 15 amino acids. The CDR3 DNA reads as TGCGCCAGCAGCCTACTCGGCGGGGGGGCGGATACGCAGTATTTT. Its protein is CASSLLGGGADTQYF.

V is TRBV29-1 and J is TRBJ2-7, with 9 positions matching TRBD2. Germline assignment: CDR1 SQVTM and CDR2 ANQGSEA. V lost 7 bases to trimming and J lost 4 bases; unmatched junction nucleotides: 17. The CDR3 covers 16 residues. In DNA, the CDR3 is TGCAGCGCCGGAAAGGGGACTAGCCGATTCCCTTACGAGCAGTACTTC. Protein: CSAGKGTSRFPYEQYF.

CDR3 amino acids: CASMGTGGYNEQFF. The CDR3 DNA is TGTGCCAGTATGGGGACAGGAGGCTACAATGAGCAGTTCTTC. The chain is built from TRBV28 and TRBJ2-1; TRBD1 matches 8 bases. The CDR3 is made up of 14 amino acids. Losses at the gene ends were 9 bases for V and 3 bases for J; bases not matched to a gene: 7. Germline CDR1 reads MDHEN; CDR2 reads SYDVKM. Full variable domain (rest looked up from reference TRBV28 and TRBJ2-1): DVKVTQSSRYLVKRTGEKVFLECVQDMDHENMFWYRQDPGLGLRLIYFSYDVKMKEKGDIPEGYSVSREKKERFSLILESASTNQTSMYLCASMGTGGYNEQFFGPGTRLTVL.

The chain has TRBV11-3 and TRBJ2-7; the match to TRBD1 covers 8 bases. The CDR3 contains 16 residues. Germline V gene sequence: CDR1 SGHNT, CDR2 YENEEA. V shed 1 base and J 2 bases; nucleotides not matched to a gene: 7. The CDR3, as DNA: TGTGCCAGCAGCTTAGGGTCCGGGACAGGTACCTACGAGCAGTACTTC. Translation gives CASSLGSGTGTYEQYF.